This TCR beta chain was profiled in a study of T-cell memory formation after mild COVID-19 (dated by TCRdb to the early 2020s). As for the study more broadly: Most TCR sequence clusters were specific to one of the two donors. T-cell clones expanding and contracting after mild COVID-19 in two donors were tracked by longitudinal TCRalpha and TCRbeta repertoire sequencing. The cohort comprised two young, previously healthy adult volunteers, one female and one male. Broader findings and caveats from the paper: The study covered only a couple of mild cases, and larger cohorts including severe cases with pre-infection samples were considered necessary. Contracting CD4+ clones were located mainly in the CM and EM memory subsets, whereas CD8+ clones were found to be enriched in EMRA. SARS-CoV-2 specificity was not confirmed for the second-wave clones peaking on day 37. Clones that contracted from day 15 to 85 showed balanced CD4/CD8 phenotypes, whereas a second wave of clones that expanded from day 15 to 37 leaned towards CD4+. Some responding clones were found in pre-infection memory, which suggests that pre-existing cross-reactive memory T cells took part in the SARS-CoV-2 response.

This clonotype has a single count. Its binding antigen is unknown. There are no base qualities to consult, and no much larger clone falls within one base. One read is thin evidence. Reading from cysteine to phenylalanine, the CDR3 counts 12 amino acids. The read is trimmed to its CDR3 DNA, 36 bases read in frame from base 1. The V and J ends are trimmed by 5 bases and 9 bases, leaving 11 bases between them. CDR1 and CDR2, per the germline V gene, are MNHEY and SVGEGT. Ficoll-Paque density gradient centrifugation was the method used to isolate PBMCs. Sequencing was carried out with an Illumina NovaSeq 6000. TCRalpha and TCRbeta cDNA libraries were constructed by 5'RACE with constant-segment primers, with sample barcodes and unique molecular identifiers being introduced. RNA was extracted from every sample with Trizol reagent. Library amplification was performed in two PCR steps, and a second sample barcode and Illumina TruSeq adapters were introduced in the second step. Sequencing of the libraries was done on an Illumina NovaSeq, producing 2 x 150 bp paired-end reads. From the authors' description of their analysis: Reads were demultiplexed and collapsed into UMI-guided consensus sequences with migec v1.2.7. With mixcr v2.1.11, UMI consensuses were aligned to TRA and TRB V and J templates and assembled into clonotypes. Clonotypes were classified as expanded or contracted when called significant by both edgeR and NoisET, with noise models trained on biological replicates. For edgeR calls, a false discovery rate-adjusted p below 0.01 and a log2 fold-change threshold of 1 were applied. As an exploratory analysis of dynamics, max-normalized trajectories of the 1000 most abundant clonotypes were examined with PCA combined with hierarchical clustering. Separately sequenced CD4+ and CD8+ repertoires were used to assign the CD4 or CD8 phenotype of responding clones. TCRdb redid the processing of the public reads, applying fastp at Q25 and MiXCR, and retained in-frame beta chains. CDR3 protein duplicates are merged, each entry listing the most common genes and DNA. The V and J calls were determined by TCRdb, not by the authors. This sample comprises almost 550,000 distinct CDR3 sequences, just over 20% of them detected only once. The ten largest clones represent approximately 12% of the sample.

Rearrangement joined TRBV6-2 or TRBV6-3 to TRBJ2-1; the D gene lacks a confident call. This receptor was identified in an adult woman who had mild COVID-19 (a few samples of this study predate the infection). The sample titles of this study are shuffled in the database, so cell type and time point are left out; the donor was told from shared clones. The source material was PBMCs or a T cell subset sorted from them (not recorded which). The CDR3 protein sequence reads: CASSERHIEQFF. The nucleotide sequence is TGTGCCAGCAGTGAAAGGCATATTGAGCAGTTCTTC.